These 16 T cell receptor beta chains originate from one sample sequenced in a study of blood T cells in healthy people across ages. The second PCR ran about 6 to 12 cycles with a sample-barcoded 5' primer and J-beta primers. TCRdb passed the 5' RACE reads through MiXCR, listing each CDR3 protein once. The data contain around 1,100,000 distinct CDR3 sequences, roughly two fifths of them singletons. The sample comprised blood. All receptors come from a man aged 18 to 29 in good health.

This clonotype was observed at least ten times. The V and J genes are TRBV12-3 or TRBV12-4 and TRBJ2-5; D is ambiguous. Trimming took 7 bases from V and 4 from J, leaving 16 bases between them. This CDR3 contains 14 residues. The CDR3 DNA reads as TGTGCCAGCAACGATAGAAGGCGGCTAGAGACCCAGTACTTC. Protein sequence: CASNDRRRLETQYF.

The V call is TRBV6-6, the J call TRBJ1-5; the D gene is possibly TRBD1 (5 bases). Between the trimmed V and J ends, which lost 6 bases and 5 bases, there was a span of 14 bases. Per the germline V gene, CDR1 is MNHNY and CDR2 is SVGAGI (reference sequence). CDR3 length equals 14 residues. In nucleotides, the CDR3 is TGTGCCAGCAGCCCGGGGACGGCCCATCAGCCCCAGCATTTT. Its translation: CASSPGTAHQPQHF.

The chain employs TRBV9 and TRBJ2-3, with 7 nucleotides matching TRBD1. V trimming: 2 bases; J trimming: 4 bases; junction bases outside the gene matches: 10. CDR3 length equals 16 residues. CDR1 is SGDLS, CDR2 YYNGEE, per germline. The CDR3 here is CASSVHQGVGSDTQYF. The CDR3, as DNA: TGTGCCAGCAGCGTCCATCAGGGGGTGGGTTCAGATACGCAGTATTTT. Using reference TRBV9 and TRBJ2-3 for the parts outside the CDR3, the full variable domain is DSGVTQTPKHLITATGQRVTLRCSPRSGDLSVYWYQQSLDQGLQFLIQYYNGEERAKGNILERFSAQQFPDLHSELNLSSLELGDSALYFCASSVHQGVGSDTQYFGPGTRLTVL.

This clonotype was detected a few times. This chain links TRBV7-2 with TRBJ2-3, with 10 positions matching TRBD1. The CDR3 spans 16 residues. Germline V lookup: CDR1 SGHTA, CDR2 FQGNSA. The J segment lost 5 bases and the V segment lost 4 bases, leaving 9 bases of the junction unmatched. This CDR3 reads CASSSPTGGEVDTQYF. The CDR3 DNA reads as TGTGCCAGCAGCTCCCCGACAGGGGGCGAGGTAGATACGCAGTATTTT.

A few counts support this clonotype. V usage is TRBV19 and J usage is TRBJ1-1, with 12 bases identical to TRBD1. Germline V gene lookup returns CDR1 LNHDA and CDR2 SQIVND (reference sequence). The CDR3 extends over 15 amino acids. Trimming took 1 base from V and 6 from J; bases not matched to a gene: 3. As DNA, the CDR3 is TGTGCCAGTAGTATAGGTGGGACAGGGGGCCCTGAAGCTTTCTTT. Translated: CASSIGGTGGPEAFF.

The J gene is TRBJ2-1, the V gene TRBV27, with 8 positions matching TRBD2. Germline V CDR1 and CDR2: MNHEY, SMNVEV (reference sequence). This CDR3 region has 16 residues. V lost 8 bases and J lost 0; bases outside the gene matches: 9. Here the CDR3 reads CASSPALAVSYNEQFF. The DNA for the CDR3 is TGTGCCAGCTCCCCCGCACTAGCGGTCTCCTACAATGAGCAGTTCTTC.

The genes are TRBV4-3 and TRBJ2-1; either TRBD1 or TRBD2 may supply D (6 bases each). The CDR3 extends over 17 amino acids. V was clipped by 2 bases and J by 6 bases, with 20 bases between them. Germline V gene sequence: CDR1 LGHNA, CDR2 YSLEER. The CDR3 here is CASSQPRGVSWINEQFF. The DNA of the CDR3 is TGCGCCAGCAGCCAACCAAGGGGGGTTTCTTGGATCAATGAGCAGTTCTTC.

This clonotype was observed a few times. Here the CDR3 reads CASSLGADAYNEQFF. The CDR3 DNA sequence: TGCGCCAGCAGCTTGGGGGCAGATGCCTACAATGAGCAGTTCTTC. This chain links TRBV5-1 with TRBJ2-1; D unclear. Looked up from germline, CDR1 is SGHRS and CDR2 is YFSETQ. The CDR3 is made up of 15 amino acids. V dropped 0 bases and J dropped 2 bases, with 9 bases sitting between them. The whole variable domain, remainder taken from reference TRBV5-1 and TRBJ2-1, is KAGVTQTPRYLIKTRGQQVTLSCSPISGHRSVSWYQQTPGQGLQFLFEYFSETQRNKGNFPGRFSGRQFSNSRSEMNVSTLELGDSALYLCASSLGADAYNEQFFGPGTRLTVL.

The chain uses TRBV2 and TRBJ2-3, with TRBD2 identical over 14 bases. V shed 2 bases and J 1 base; nucleotides not matched to a gene: 2. CDR3 length equals 17 residues. CDR1 SNHLY and CDR2 FYNNEI come from the germline V gene. The CDR3 DNA reads TGTGCCAGCAGTGAAAGGGGACTAGCGGGGGGCACAGATACGCAGTATTTT. Translation: CASSERGLAGGTDTQYF.

A single count supports this clonotype. The chain carries TRBV6-5 and TRBJ1-4; weak D call: TRBD1 (5 bases). The CDR3 covers 16 residues. Trimming cost V 0 bases and J 3 bases, with 11 bases left between them. Germline CDR1 and CDR2: MNHEY and SVGAGI. The CDR3 coding sequence is TGTGCCAGCAGTTACTCGTTAGGGGTAGCTAATGAAAAACTGTTTTTT. This gives the protein CASSYSLGVANEKLFF.

CDR3 bases: TGCGCCAGCAGCCCCTACCGGACAGGGGGCACAGATACGCAGTATTTT. Amino acids: CASSPYRTGGTDTQYF. V gene TRBV5-1 combines with J gene TRBJ2-3; 9 bases match TRBD1. The germline gives CDR1 SGHRS, CDR2 YFSETQ. V lost 4 bases to trimming and J lost 1 base; unmatched junction nucleotides: 7. CDR3 length: 16 amino acids.

The genes are TRBV20-1 and TRBJ1-1; 11 positions match TRBD1. V shed 3 bases, J shed 10 bases, and the junction held 7 bases outside the gene matches. CDR1 DFQATT and CDR2 SNEGSKA come from the germline V gene (reference sequence). The CDR3 covers 13 residues. The CDR3: CSARDRDRGVAFF. The DNA of the CDR3 is TGCAGTGCTAGGGACCGGGACAGGGGGGTAGCTTTCTTT.

In this sample, this clonotype turned up a few times. V usage is TRBV11-3 and J usage is TRBJ2-1, with a weak D call TRBD1 (5 bases). V was pared by 3 bases and J by 15 bases, with 15 bases between. CDR3 length: 12 amino acids. The germline V gene encodes CDR1 SGHNT and CDR2 YENEEA. The CDR3 loop is CASSLEKGEPFF. The CDR3 DNA reads TGTGCCAGCAGCTTGGAAAAAGGGGAACCGTTCTTC.

The rearrangement uses TRBV9 and TRBJ2-4; D possibly corresponds to TRBD2 (6 bases). The closer fit of TRBJ2-5 to the DNA end suggests the J call may be wrong. CDR3 length equals 15 residues. Germline loops: CDR1 SGDLS, CDR2 YYNGEE. The CDR3 DNA reads as TGTGCCAGCAGCGTAGCCGGACTAAACCAAGAGACCCAGTACTTC. Amino acid sequence: CASSVAGLNQETQYF.

The chain links TRBV6-2 or TRBV6-3 to TRBJ2-1; the D gene is possibly TRBD2 (6 bases). The CDR3 totals 17 residues. Trimming removed 2 bases at V and 1 base at J, with 15 bases between. CDR1 is MNHEY and CDR2 is SVGEGT in the germline V gene. Here the CDR3 reads CASSYPLTGESYNEQFF. The DNA of the CDR3 is TGTGCCAGCAGTTACCCACTAACGGGGGAATCCTACAATGAGCAGTTCTTC.

The rearrangement joins TRBV12-3 or TRBV12-4 to TRBJ1-1; 7 positions agree with TRBD1. The V gene end was trimmed by 5 bases and the J gene end by 10 bases; junction bases not matched to a gene: 7. There are 12 residues in the CDR3. Written as DNA, the CDR3 is TGTGCCAGCAGTCGCGGAACAGGGGCAGCTTTCTTT. Its translation is CASSRGTGAAFF.